This T cell receptor (beta chain) was recovered during a study of T cell responses to AZD1222 COVID-19 vaccine. Profiled with immunoSEQ multiplex PCR; TCRdb holds only in-frame clones, not every one. The sample has approximately 120,000 clones, approximately 87% seen once. Regarding the study as a whole: Donor demographics were predominantly white British with a female majority; clonal diversity may be underestimated.

This clone was picked up one time. Its specificity is unknown. The material sequenced was peripheral blood, taken on day 0 of AZD1222 vaccination. This TCR was sampled from an adult in good health.

In DNA form, the CDR3 reads TGTGCCAGCAGCTTAGCCACCTACGAGCAGTACTTC. Protein product: CASSLATYEQYF. V is TRBV7-9 and J is TRBJ2-7; D unresolved. The CDR3 is made up of 12 amino acids. CDR1 and CDR2 from the germline V gene are SEHNR and FQNEAQ (reference sequence). Trimming shortened V by 0 bases and J by 2 bases, and 2 bases separated the two germline ends. The whole variable domain, remainder taken from reference TRBV7-9 and TRBJ2-7, is DTGVSQNPRHKITKRGQNVTFRCDPISEHNRLYWYRQTLGQGPEFLTYFQNEAQLEKSRLLSDRFSAERPKGSFSTLEIQRTEQGDSAMYLCASSLATYEQYFGPGTRLTVT.